Each of the 8 T cell receptor beta chains below was sequenced from the same sample in a study of PD-1 blockade in classical Hodgkin lymphoma. Clones were sequenced by immunoSEQ multiplex PCR, and TCRdb holds only the in-frame ones, with some missing. The table shows 20,000 or so clones, with more than 75% occurring only once. Time point of the sample: cycle 4 day 1 (C4D1), after 6 weeks of nivolumab. Relapse after autologous stem cell transplantation occurred in every patient, and brentuximab vedotin exposure varied. The sequences come from peripheral blood mononuclear cells (PBMCs), collected before the fourth cycle of nivolumab. Source of these receptors: a human donor with classical Hodgkin lymphoma.

J is TRBJ2-1 and V is TRBV5-6; 9 bases align to TRBD1. Germline V lookup: CDR1 SGHDT, CDR2 YYEEEE. The CDR3 extends over 15 amino acids. The V gene end was trimmed by 1 base and the J gene end by 3 bases; junction bases not matched to a gene: 2. As DNA, the CDR3 is TGTGCCAGCAGCTTGTGGGACAGGGACTACAATGAGCAGTTCTTC. Amino acids: CASSLWDRDYNEQFF. The whole variable domain, filled in from reference TRBV5-6 and TRBJ2-1, reads DAGVTQSPTHLIKTRGQQVTLRCSPKSGHDTVSWYQQALGQGPQFIFQYYEEEERQRGNFPDRFSGHQFPNYSSELNVNALLLGDSALYLCASSLWDRDYNEQFFGPGTRLTVL.

J is TRBJ2-7 and V is TRBV7-2; 7 bases agree with TRBD1. Trimming removed 2 bases from V and 10 bases from J; junction bases left unmatched: 14. This CDR3 comprises 15 residues. Germline values: CDR1 SGHTA, CDR2 FQGNSA. The CDR3 loop is CASSLSGTVISAQYF. CDR3 bases: TGTGCCAGCAGCTTATCCGGGACAGTTATATCAGCCCAGTACTTC.

CDR3 protein: CASRPASGHSYEQYF. The CDR3, as DNA: TGTGCCAGCAGACCCGCTAGCGGGCACTCCTACGAGCAGTACTTC. The V and J genes are TRBV27 and TRBJ2-7; TRBD2 aligns across 8 bases. Germline CDR1 is MNHEY and CDR2 is SMNVEV (reference sequence). The CDR3 covers 15 residues. V lost 6 bases to trimming and J lost 0 bases; unmatched junction nucleotides: 7.

J is TRBJ2-6 and V is TRBV19; no reliable D call. This CDR3 spans 15 amino acids. Germline values: CDR1 LNHDA, CDR2 SQIVND (reference sequence). The ends were cut back, 1 base at V and 1 base at J, with 5 bases in the middle. As DNA, the CDR3 is TGTGCCAGTAGTATAGGGGATTCTGGGGCCAACGTCCTGACTTTC. It is translated as CASSIGDSGANVLTF.

This chain links TRBV18 with TRBJ1-1, with unresolved D. V was pared by 1 base and J by 1 base, with 10 bases between. This CDR3 has 15 amino acids. Germline V gives CDR1 KGHSH, CDR2 LQKENI. CDR3 residues: CASSPLLLSNTEAFF. The CDR3 DNA reads as TGTGCCAGCTCACCACTCCTTCTGTCGAACACTGAAGCTTTCTTT.

The sample holds one count of this clone. This sequence joins TRBV6-5 and TRBJ1-1; possibly TRBD1 for D (5 bases). Trimming shortened V by 0 bases and J by 7 bases, and 12 bases separated the two germline ends. Germline-derived CDR1 and CDR2 are MNHEY and SVGAGI. The CDR3 loop spans 14 amino acids. CDR3 in amino acids: CASSYSRQGVEAFF. Here the CDR3 DNA reads TGTGCCAGCAGTTACTCCCGTCAAGGGGTTGAAGCTTTCTTT.

V gene TRBV5-6 combines with J gene TRBJ1-2; 12 positions match TRBD1. The germline V gene has CDR1 SGHDT and CDR2 YYEEEE. Germline trimming cut 2 bases from V and 8 bases from J; bases unmatched to any gene: 10. The CDR3 covers 16 residues. The CDR3 is CASSFSPGTGGGGYTF. CDR3 nucleotide sequence: TGTGCCAGCAGCTTCAGCCCGGGGACAGGGGGCGGCGGCTACACCTTC. The variable domain in full, with the rest retrieved from reference TRBV5-6 and TRBJ1-2, is DAGVTQSPTHLIKTRGQQVTLRCSPKSGHDTVSWYQQALGQGPQFIFQYYEEEERQRGNFPDRFSGHQFPNYSSELNVNALLLGDSALYLCASSFSPGTGGGGYTFGSGTRLTVV.

The chain uses TRBV4-3 and TRBJ2-7; D gene uncertain. The CDR3 covers 15 residues. V was trimmed by 0 bases and J by 3 bases, leaving 12 bases between them. The germline V gene has CDR1 LGHNA and CDR2 YSLEER. This chain's CDR3 is CASSQDSYSYYEQYF. CDR3 sequence (DNA): TGCGCCAGCAGCCAAGATAGTTACAGCTACTACGAGCAGTACTTC.